This T cell receptor (beta chain) came from a study of Tregs in tolerant kidney transplant recipients. Overall study results and limits: Validation in larger populations is needed because few patients were studied.

The nonmyeloablative bone marrow transplants came from related graft donors, with transient mixed chimerism. Here immunoSEQ multiplex PCR was the method, and the copy in TCRdb shows in-frame clones only, minus some. Its table lists about 23,000 clones. The ends were cut back, 3 bases at V and 7 bases at J, with 13 bases in the middle. Germline V gene sequence: CDR1 GTSNPN, CDR2 SVGIG (reference sequence). The CDR3 extends over 13 amino acids. A remark on this clone: Its matching antigen is unknown. The read terminates 3 residues before the CDR3 end, so the remaining end is supplied by the germline J gene.

The TCR originated in a human patient who received a combined kidney and bone marrow transplant. The graft donor may be the source of some T cells. The genes are TRBV30 and TRBJ1-5; no reliable D call. Sequencing used CD4+ T cells from blood (PBMCs), obtained 6 months after the transplant. The covered CDR3 bases are TGTGCCTGGAGCGGCGACATTAAACAGCCC. Protein sequence: CAWSGDIKQP. The full CDR3 protein is CAWSGDIKQPQHF.